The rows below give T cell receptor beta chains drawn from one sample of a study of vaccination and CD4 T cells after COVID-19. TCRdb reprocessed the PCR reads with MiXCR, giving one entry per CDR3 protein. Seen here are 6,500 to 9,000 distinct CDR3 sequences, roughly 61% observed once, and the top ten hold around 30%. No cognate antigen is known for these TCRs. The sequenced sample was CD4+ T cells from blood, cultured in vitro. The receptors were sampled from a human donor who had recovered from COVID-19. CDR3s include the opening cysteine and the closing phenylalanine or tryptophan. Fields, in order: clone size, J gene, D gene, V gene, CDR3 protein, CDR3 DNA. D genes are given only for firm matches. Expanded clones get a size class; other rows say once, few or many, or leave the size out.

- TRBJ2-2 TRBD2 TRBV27 CASRTSGRGDPGELFF TGTGCCAGCAGGACTAGCGGGAGAGGGGACCCCGGGGAGCTGTTTTTT
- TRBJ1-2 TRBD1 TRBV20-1 CSARVRQGDYGYTF TGCAGTGCTAGAGTTCGACAGGGAGACTATGGCTACACCTTC
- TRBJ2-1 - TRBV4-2 CASSQRVGSAGNEQFF TGTGCCAGCAGCCAACGGGTCGGGAGTGCTGGTAATGAGCAGTTCTTC
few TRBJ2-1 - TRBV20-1 CSTYKGYREFF TGCAGTACGTACAAGGGTTATAGGGAGTTCTTC
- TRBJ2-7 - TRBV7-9 CASSRARGTRAYEQYF TGTGCCAGCAGTAGGGCGCGGGGTACGAGGGCCTACGAGCAGTACTTC
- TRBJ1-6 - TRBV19 CASGLYNSPLHF TGTGCCAGCGGCCTGTATAATTCACCCCTCCACTTT
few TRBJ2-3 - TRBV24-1 CATGPTTDTQYF TGTGCCACCGGGCCGACCACAGATACGCAGTATTTT
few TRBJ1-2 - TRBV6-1 CASSRDRIHYGYTF TGTGCCAGCAGTCGAGACCGAATCCACTATGGCTACACCTTC
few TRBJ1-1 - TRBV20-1 CSASTGAMNTEAFF TGCAGTGCCTCCACCGGGGCCATGAACACTGAAGCTTTCTTT
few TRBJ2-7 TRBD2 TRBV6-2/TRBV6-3 CASSYLLRGGRGSYEQYF TGTGCCAGCAGTTACTTACTCCGGGGAGGGAGAGGATCCTACGAGCAGTACTTC
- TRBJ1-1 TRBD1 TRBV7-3 CASSLDRGNTEAFF TGTGCCAGCAGCCTCGACAGGGGGAACACTGAAGCTTTCTTT
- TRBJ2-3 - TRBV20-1 CSAIPGDTQYF TGCAGTGCTATACCTGGGGATACGCAGTATTTT
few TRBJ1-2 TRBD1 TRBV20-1 CSGKGQGSYGYTF TGCAGTGGAAAGGGACAGGGGTCCTATGGCTACACCTTC
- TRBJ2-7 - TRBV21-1 CASSPRDRSYEQYF TGTGCCAGCAGCCCCCGGGACAGGAGCTACGAGCAGTACTTC
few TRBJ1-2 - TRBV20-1 CSALGVVRGYTF TGCAGTGCCCTCGGTGTCGTGAGGGGCTACACCTTC
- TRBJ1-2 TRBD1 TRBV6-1 CASSAITPGTGVYGYTF TGTGCCAGCAGTGCCATAACCCCCGGGACAGGGGTCTATGGCTACACCTTC
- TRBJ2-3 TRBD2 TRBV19 CASSVYSGTRTDTQYF TGTGCCAGTAGTGTTTATAGCGGGACCCGCACAGATACGCAGTATTTT
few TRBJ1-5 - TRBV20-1 CSASSPNNRGSNQPQHF TGCAGTGCTAGCAGCCCCAATAATCGGGGGAGCAATCAGCCCCAGCATTTT
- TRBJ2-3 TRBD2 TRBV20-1 CSAYPPAGGSDTQYF TGCAGTGCTTACCCCCCCGCGGGGGGGTCGGATACGCAGTATTTT
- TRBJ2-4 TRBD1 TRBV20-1 CSARSGTGRGIQYF TGCAGTGCTAGATCGGGGACAGGGCGTGGCATTCAGTACTTC
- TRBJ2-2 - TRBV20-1 CSARDPANTGELFF TGCAGTGCTAGAGACCCCGCGAACACCGGGGAGCTGTTTTTT
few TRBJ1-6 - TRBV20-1 CSASLGRDSPLHF TGCAGTGCTAGCCTAGGACGGGATTCACCCCTCCACTTT
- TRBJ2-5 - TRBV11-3 CASSPSPGVTQYF TGTGCCAGCAGCCCCAGCCCCGGAGTGACCCAGTACTTC
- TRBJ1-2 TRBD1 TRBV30 CAWSRDRVYYTF TGTGCCTGGAGTCGGGACAGGGTATACTACACCTTC
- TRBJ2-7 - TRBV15 CATSSRDRPYEQYF TGTGCCACCAGCAGCAGAGACAGACCCTACGAGCAGTACTTC
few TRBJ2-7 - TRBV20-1 CSAGRQAESYEQYF TGCAGTGCTGGTAGACAGGCTGAATCCTACGAGCAGTACTTC
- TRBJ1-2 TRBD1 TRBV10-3 CAISEPGQGIYGYTF TGTGCCATCAGTGAGCCGGGACAGGGAATCTATGGCTACACCTTC
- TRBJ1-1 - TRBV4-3 CASSHPRRDGANTEAFF TGCGCCAGCAGCCACCCACGGCGGGACGGGGCGAACACTGAAGCTTTCTTT
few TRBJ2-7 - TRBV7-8 CASSSFGEQYF TGTGCCAGCAGCTCGTTTGGCGAGCAGTACTTC
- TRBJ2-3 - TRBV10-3 CAISAHRDTDTQYF TGTGCCATCAGTGCCCACAGGGACACAGATACGCAGTATTTT
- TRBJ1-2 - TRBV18 CASSPAARGGYTF TGTGCCAGCTCACCGGCGGCTCGGGGAGGCTACACCTTC
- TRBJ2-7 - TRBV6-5 CASSYMRSAYEQYF TGTGCCAGCAGTTACATGAGGTCAGCCTACGAGCAGTACTTC
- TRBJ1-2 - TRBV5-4 CASSQQGSGYTF TGTGCCAGCAGCCAACAGGGAAGCGGCTACACCTTC
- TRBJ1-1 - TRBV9 CASSVGAGGGRGTEAFF TGTGCCAGCAGCGTAGGGGCCGGTGGGGGGCGTGGAACTGAAGCTTTCTTT
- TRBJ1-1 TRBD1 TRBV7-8 CASSWDRGATEAFF TGTGCCAGCAGCTGGGACAGGGGGGCCACTGAAGCTTTCTTT
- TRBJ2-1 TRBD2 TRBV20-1 CSAILAGGISYNEQFF TGCAGTGCCATTCTAGCGGGGGGGATCTCCTACAATGAGCAGTTCTTC
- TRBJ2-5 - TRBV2 CASWSFLRETQYF TGTGCCAGCTGGTCCTTCCTCAGGGAGACCCAGTACTTC
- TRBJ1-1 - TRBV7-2 CASSFPRTDTMNTEAFF TGTGCCAGCAGCTTCCCGCGGACAGATACCATGAACACTGAAGCTTTCTTT
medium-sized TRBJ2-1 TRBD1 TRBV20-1 CSADRGDRVGNEQFF TGCAGTGCTGACCGGGGGGACAGGGTGGGTAATGAGCAGTTCTTC
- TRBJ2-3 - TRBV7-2 CASRVGGADTQYF TGTGCCAGCAGGGTTGGCGGGGCAGATACGCAGTATTTT
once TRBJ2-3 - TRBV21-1 CASSQETEKKLTDTQYF TGTGCCAGCAGCCAGGAGACTGAGAAAAAGCTCACAGATACGCAGTATTTT